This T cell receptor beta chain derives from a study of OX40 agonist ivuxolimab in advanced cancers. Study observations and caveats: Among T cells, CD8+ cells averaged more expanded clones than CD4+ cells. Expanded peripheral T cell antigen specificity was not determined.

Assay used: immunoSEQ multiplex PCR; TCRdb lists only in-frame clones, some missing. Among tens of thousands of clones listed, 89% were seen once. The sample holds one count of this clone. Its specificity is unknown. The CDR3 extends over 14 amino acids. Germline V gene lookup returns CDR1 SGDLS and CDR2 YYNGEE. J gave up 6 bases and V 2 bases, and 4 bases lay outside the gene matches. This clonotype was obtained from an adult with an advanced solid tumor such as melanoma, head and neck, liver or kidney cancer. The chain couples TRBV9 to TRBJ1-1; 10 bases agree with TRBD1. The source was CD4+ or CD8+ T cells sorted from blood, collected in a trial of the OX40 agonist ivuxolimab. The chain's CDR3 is CASSVTGTGAEAFF. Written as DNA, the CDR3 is TGTGCCAGCAGCGTCACCGGGACAGGGGCTGAAGCTTTCTTT.